One sample yielded the 3 T cell receptor beta chains listed below, sequenced in a study of shared clonotypes between healthy human individuals. The data were produced by immunoSEQ multiplex PCR, yet TCRdb's version contains in-frame clones alone and is incomplete. The profile shows more than 850,000 clones, about 80% of them singletons. What was sequenced was memory CD4+ T cells from PBMCs. Subset here: CD45RA-negative fraction. The source is a man between 18 and 29 years old in good health. Some clones in this sample may be carry-over from other donors' samples.

The chain joins TRBV5-4 to TRBJ2-7; TRBD2 agrees at 9 bases. The V segment lost 4 bases and the J segment 3 bases; nucleotides outside the gene matches: 11. The CDR3 is 16 residues long. The germline V gene encodes CDR1 SGHNT and CDR2 YYREEE (reference sequence). CDR3 DNA: TGTGCCAGCAGCCCCGGGGGGAGTAGCGGGAGCTACGAGCAGTACTTC. It specifies CASSPGGSSGSYEQYF.

The rearrangement uses TRBV6-6 and TRBJ1-5; D not resolved. CDR3 length: 16 residues. V was cut by 6 bases and J by 1 base, with 16 bases left in between. The germline CDR1 and CDR2 sequences are MNHNY and SVGAGI (reference sequence). CDR3 sequence (DNA): TGTGCCAGCAGCCCCGGTGAGGGTCTGAGCAATCAGCCCCAGCATTTT. Its protein product is CASSPGEGLSNQPQHF.

This clone was recorded a few times. The chain carries TRBV5-5 and TRBJ2-7; no clear D. Trimming left V 0 bases short and J 6 bases short, with 16 bases between. Per germline, CDR1 SGHKS and CDR2 YYEKEE (reference sequence). This CDR3 has 15 amino acids. The DNA for the CDR3 is TGTGCCAGCAGCTTGGCGGGCCTAAAATTTGGCGAGCAGTACTTC. Its protein product is CASSLAGLKFGEQYF.